These 5 T cell receptor beta chains share one sample of origin, sequenced in a study of blood T cell repertoires in COVID-19. Sequenced by immunoSEQ multiplex PCR; TCRdb stores in-frame clones only, minus some. The table shows approximately 280,000 clones, with approximately 90% occurring only once. Sequenced sample: peripheral blood. The receptors here all came from a middle-aged man with acute or convalescent COVID-19.

The chain links TRBV10-3 to TRBJ2-2; tentative D call: TRBD2 (5 bases). The CDR3 has 13 residues. The germline gives CDR1 ENHRY, CDR2 SYGVKD. Trimming left V 9 bases short and J 8 bases short, with 16 bases between. The CDR3: CAIRGPLEGELFF. The CDR3 bases are TGTGCCATACGGGGTCCTCTTGAGGGGGAGCTGTTTTTT.

The chain links TRBV19 to TRBJ1-5; D is possibly TRBD1 (6 bases). This CDR3 is 14 amino acids long. Per the germline V gene, CDR1 is LNHDA and CDR2 is SQIVND (reference sequence). Trimming stripped 3 bases from V and 7 bases from J, with 13 bases between. Written as DNA, the CDR3 is TGTGCCAGTAGTATTCAGGGGTATGGACAGCCCCAGCATTTT. Translated, it gives CASSIQGYGQPQHF.

This clone was seen only a few times. This sequence joins TRBV7-3 and TRBJ2-3; D gene uncertain. The CDR3 is 11 residues long. The V end lost 5 bases, the J end lost 2 bases, and 2 bases lay between the germline ends. CDR1 SGHTA and CDR2 FQGTGA come from the germline V gene. This chain's CDR3 is CASSLTDTQYF. The CDR3 DNA follows: TGTGCCAGCAGCCTCACAGATACGCAGTATTTT.

The rearrangement uses TRBV12-3 or TRBV12-4 and TRBJ1-4; no definite D call. The CDR3 runs to 13 residues. Between the trimmed V and J ends, which lost 5 bases and 8 bases, there was a span of 12 bases. The CDR3 spells CASSSWQAEKLFF. CDR3 sequence (DNA): TGTGCCAGCAGTAGTTGGCAGGCCGAAAAACTGTTTTTT.

The rearrangement uses TRBV7-6 and TRBJ2-3; the match to TRBD2 covers 7 bases. The CDR3 is made up of 17 amino acids. The germline V gene encodes CDR1 SGHVS and CDR2 FNYEAQ. The J segment lost 2 bases and the V segment lost 5 bases, leaving 13 bases of the junction unmatched. The CDR3, as DNA: TGTGCCAGCAGCCCTACCGGGGCTAGCGGAAACACAGATACGCAGTATTTT. Translating gives CASSPTGASGNTDTQYF. Complete variable domain (other parts from reference TRBV7-6 and TRBJ2-3): GAGVSQSPRYKVTKRGQDVALRCDPISGHVSLYWYRQALGQGPEFLTYFNYEAQQDKSGLPNDRFSAERPEGSISTLTIQRTEQRDSAMYRCASSPTGASGNTDTQYFGPGTRLTVL.